Listed here are 18 T cell receptor beta chains from one sample, sequenced in a study of a mutant IDH1 vaccine in newly diagnosed glioma. Time point here: week 5, during vaccination. Vaccination used 300 ug of mutant IDH1 20-mer peptide per dose, with topical imiquimod. The antigens for these receptors are not known. TCRdb's copy holds only in-frame clones and misses some; the assay was immunoSEQ multiplex PCR. The table shows about 56,000 clones, with 90% occurring only once. Sequencing used PBMCs, obtained from a glioma patient whose treatment included an IDH1 peptide vaccine. Source of these receptors: a woman between 40 and 55 years old with glioma.

The chain uses TRBV2 and TRBJ1-5, with 9 bases identical to TRBD1. Looked up from germline, CDR1 is SNHLY and CDR2 is FYNNEI. After removal of 11 bases from V and 2 bases from J, the junction contained 4 bases not matched to a gene. The CDR3 sequence is 13 residues long. The CDR3 DNA reads as TGTGCCGGGGGGACAGGGCGCAATCAGCCCCAGCATTTT. Protein sequence: CAGGTGRNQPQHF.

This chain links TRBV7-8 with TRBJ2-7; D gene uncertain. Germline V CDR1 and CDR2: SGHVS, FQNEAQ. Between the trimmed V and J ends, which lost 2 bases and 6 bases, there was a span of 20 bases. The CDR3 length is 16 residues. The CDR3 DNA reads TGTGCCAGCAGCTTATATTTCCTCGGGCTTAATGGCGAGCAGTACTTC. Translated: CASSLYFLGLNGEQYF.

The chain couples TRBV7-9 to TRBJ1-2, with TRBD1 matching 8 bases. J gave up 8 bases and V 2 bases, and 16 bases lay outside the gene matches. CDR3 length equals 17 residues. Germline CDR1 reads SEHNR; CDR2 reads FQNEAQ (reference sequence). In nucleotides, the CDR3 is TGTGCCAGCAGCTTAAGCGGCCCCCAGGGGGCCCCCGGAGGCTACACCTTC. The encoded protein is CASSLSGPQGAPGGYTF.

The V gene is TRBV5-4, the J gene TRBJ2-2; no clear D. V gave up 4 bases and J gave up 1 base, with 14 bases separating them. This CDR3 region has 16 residues. Looked up from germline, CDR1 is SGHNT and CDR2 is YYREEE (reference sequence). CDR3 DNA sequence: TGTGCCAGCAGCCCCCTAAGACAAGGGAACACCGGGGAGCTGTTTTTT. Translating gives CASSPLRQGNTGELFF.

This clone was found once. CDR3 in amino acids: CATNRQENTEAFF. The CDR3 nucleotides read TGTGCCACCAACAGACAGGAGAACACTGAAGCTTTCTTT. The rearrangement links TRBV14 to TRBJ1-1; a possible D gene is TRBD1 (6 bases). V lost 10 bases to trimming and J lost 1 base, with 13 bases between them. The CDR3 runs to 13 residues. CDR1 is SGHDN, CDR2 FVKESK, per germline.

The rearrangement links TRBV13 to TRBJ1-6, with TRBD1 matching over 7 bases. The J segment lost 6 bases and the V segment lost 5 bases, leaving 7 bases of the junction unmatched. The CDR3 consists of 15 residues. Germline-derived CDR1 and CDR2 are PRHDT and FYEKMQ (reference sequence). The CDR3 DNA sequence: TGTGCCAGCAGCACAACAGGGGTTTCTAATTCACCCCTCCACTTT. It is translated as CASSTTGVSNSPLHF. Variable domain in full (rest from reference TRBV13 and TRBJ1-6): AAGVIQSPRHLIKEKRETATLKCYPIPRHDTVYWYQQGPGQDPQFLISFYEKMQSDKGSIPDRFSAQQFSDYHSELNMSSLELGDSALYFCASSTTGVSNSPLHFGNGTRLTVT.

V is TRBV5-4 and J is TRBJ1-1, with D possibly being TRBD1 (5 bases). With 4 bases removed from V and 6 bases from J, the gap between germline ends came to 16 bases. The germline V gene has CDR1 SGHNT and CDR2 YYREEE (reference sequence). The CDR3 extends over 14 amino acids. In DNA, the CDR3 is TGTGCCAGCAGCCCAGTCAGGGCGGATCCTGAAGCTTTCTTT. Protein: CASSPVRADPEAFF.

The rearrangement joins TRBV4-1 to TRBJ1-4; 8 positions match TRBD1. The trim removed 0 bases at V and 4 bases at J, leaving 4 bases unmatched. Germline assignment: CDR1 MGHRA and CDR2 YSYEKL. The CDR3 is 16 residues long. The DNA for the CDR3 is TGCGCCAGCAGCCAAGACGGGACAGGACTTAATGAAAAACTGTTTTTT. It translates to CASSQDGTGLNEKLFF.

The rearrangement links TRBV6-5 to TRBJ2-6, with D unclear. CDR3 length: 16 amino acids. Germline V gene sequence: CDR1 MNHEY, CDR2 SVGAGI. V dropped 0 bases and J dropped 0 bases, with 6 bases sitting between them. Written as DNA, the CDR3 is TGTGCCAGCAGTTACTCGAGGAGCTCTGGGGCCAACGTCCTGACTTTC. This codes for CASSYSRSSGANVLTF.

The chain recombines TRBV7-2 with TRBJ1-2; D gene unclear. Germline CDR1 SGHTA, CDR2 FQGNSA. Trimming shortened V by 2 bases and J by 4 bases, and 11 bases separated the two germline ends. This CDR3 is 14 amino acids long. The CDR3 DNA follows: TGTGCCAGCAGCTTACCCGGAGTCATCTATGGCTACACCTTC. It specifies CASSLPGVIYGYTF.

The J gene is TRBJ1-1, the V gene TRBV20-1, with no clear D. Trimming cost V 6 bases and J 4 bases, with 9 bases left between them. The CDR3 is made up of 11 amino acids. From germline, CDR1 is DFQATT and CDR2 SNEGSKA (reference sequence). The chain's CDR3 is CSAPRSTEAFF. Here the CDR3 DNA reads TGCAGTGCCCCTAGGTCCACTGAAGCTTTCTTT.

CDR3 region: CATSRDKRAVYGYTF. In DNA form, the CDR3 reads TGTGCCACCAGCAGAGATAAAAGGGCTGTCTATGGCTACACCTTC. The V and J genes are TRBV15 and TRBJ1-2; no clear D. CDR1 and CDR2 (germline): LNHNV, YYDKDF (reference sequence). The V end lost 0 bases, the J end lost 4 bases, and 12 bases lay between the germline ends. This CDR3 contains 15 residues.

This rearrangement joins TRBV5-1 to TRBJ2-7, with D perhaps TRBD2 (8 bases). The V gene lost 1 base and the J gene lost 3 bases, with 14 bases spanning the gap. The CDR3 totals 15 residues. Per the germline V gene, CDR1 is SGHRS and CDR2 is YFSETQ. The CDR3 sequence is CASSLYGRGLYEQYF. The CDR3 coding sequence is TGCGCCAGCAGCTTGTACGGGAGGGGGCTCTACGAGCAGTACTTC.

The chain couples TRBV5-4 to TRBJ2-1, with 7 bases matching TRBD2. The junction had 3 bases not matched to a gene; V was cut back by 0 bases and J by 3 bases. The CDR3 length is 15 residues. Germline loops: CDR1 SGHNT, CDR2 YYREEE (reference sequence). In DNA form, the CDR3 reads TGTGCCAGCAGCTTGGTGGGCGGGAGCTACAATGAGCAGTTCTTC. Its translation: CASSLVGGSYNEQFF.

The V gene is TRBV19, the J gene TRBJ1-2; possibly TRBD1 for D (5 bases). Trimming pared 3 bases from V and 5 bases from J, leaving 16 bases between. From germline, CDR1 is LNHDA and CDR2 SQIVND (reference sequence). The CDR3 totals 15 residues. The CDR3 sequence is CASSMNSRVGYGYTF. The CDR3 region has the DNA TGTGCCAGTAGTATGAATAGCAGGGTGGGATATGGCTACACCTTC.

The chain recombines TRBV7-9 with TRBJ1-1, with 7 bases that match TRBD1. CDR3 size: 14 residues. Germline V lookup: CDR1 SEHNR, CDR2 FQNEAQ (reference sequence). Trimming at V came to 5 bases and at J to 5 bases, leaving 8 bases not matched to a gene. The CDR3 sequence: CASSAVRGRTEAFF. Here the CDR3 DNA reads TGTGCCAGCAGCGCTGTCAGGGGGAGGACTGAAGCTTTCTTT.

The chain couples TRBV27 to TRBJ2-7; 9 bases line up with TRBD1. Germline values: CDR1 MNHEY, CDR2 SMNVEV (reference sequence). The V and J ends lost 5 bases and 1 base, in that order; junction bases with no gene match: 6. This CDR3 spans 15 amino acids. The CDR3 here is CASSVGQGMSYEQYF. For the CDR3, the DNA is TGTGCCAGCAGTGTGGGACAGGGTATGTCCTACGAGCAGTACTTC.

This clone has just one count. This chain links TRBV2 with TRBJ2-2; 11 positions agree with TRBD1. The V gene's germline CDR1 is SNHLY and CDR2 FYNNEI. The CDR3 has 20 residues. V was clipped by 5 bases and J by 0 bases; unmatched bases: 14. The CDR3 region is CASSFAGTGGHFANTGELFF. In DNA form, the CDR3 reads TGTGCCAGCAGTTTCGCCGGGACAGGGGGTCACTTCGCGAACACCGGGGAGCTGTTTTTT.